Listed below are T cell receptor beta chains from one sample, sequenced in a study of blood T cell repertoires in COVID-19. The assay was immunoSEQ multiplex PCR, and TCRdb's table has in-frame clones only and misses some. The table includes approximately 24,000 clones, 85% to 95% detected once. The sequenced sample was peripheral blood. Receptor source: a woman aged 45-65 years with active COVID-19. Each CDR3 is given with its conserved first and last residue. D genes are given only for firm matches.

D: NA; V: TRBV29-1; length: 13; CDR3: CSVNRVYDTEAFF
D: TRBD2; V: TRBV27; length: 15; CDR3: CASSPLRGGRETQYF
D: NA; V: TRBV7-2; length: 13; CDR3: CASSVRWLETQYF
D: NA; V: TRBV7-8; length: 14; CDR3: CASSLGTNTDTQYF
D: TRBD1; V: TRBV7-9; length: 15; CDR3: CASSLTGQLFSPLHF
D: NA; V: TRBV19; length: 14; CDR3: CASSIWGAEGELFF
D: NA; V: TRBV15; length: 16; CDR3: CATSDYRAGVQETQYF
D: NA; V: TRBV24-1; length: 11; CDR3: CATSEVGTQYF
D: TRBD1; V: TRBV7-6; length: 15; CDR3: CASTLTGEGGNEQFF
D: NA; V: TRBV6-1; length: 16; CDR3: CASSDLKGGGGYEQYF
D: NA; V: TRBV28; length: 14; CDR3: CASSSGGAGETQYF
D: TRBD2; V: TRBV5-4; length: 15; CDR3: CASSFGGRGADTQYF
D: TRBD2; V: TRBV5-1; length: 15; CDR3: CASLAGSGSYNEQFF
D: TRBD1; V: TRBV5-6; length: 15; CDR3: CASSLRQGAIQVLHF